The sequence of this T cell receptor beta chain was determined in a study of cytomegalovirus exposure and HLA in healthy donors. The PCR made use of 60 Vbeta and 13 Jbeta primers. The repertoire was sequenced with immunoSEQ multiplex PCR; TCRdb's copy has only in-frame clones and lacks some. This repertoire shows some 130,000 clones, approximately 77% found once; its top ten account for around 1.3%. CDR1 and CDR2 from the germline V gene are MNHNS and SASEGT. This CDR3 is 13 amino acids long. V shed 6 bases and J shed 6 bases, with 14 bases lying between them. Input material: PBMCs. This chain uses TRBV6-1 with TRBJ1-1; TRBD1 might be the D (5 bases). The receptor comes from a woman between 35 and 50 years old in good health and CMV-seronegative. This chain's CDR3 is CASSNTGGPEAFF. Written as DNA, the CDR3 is TGTGCCAGCAGCAACACAGGTGGCCCTGAAGCTTTCTTT.